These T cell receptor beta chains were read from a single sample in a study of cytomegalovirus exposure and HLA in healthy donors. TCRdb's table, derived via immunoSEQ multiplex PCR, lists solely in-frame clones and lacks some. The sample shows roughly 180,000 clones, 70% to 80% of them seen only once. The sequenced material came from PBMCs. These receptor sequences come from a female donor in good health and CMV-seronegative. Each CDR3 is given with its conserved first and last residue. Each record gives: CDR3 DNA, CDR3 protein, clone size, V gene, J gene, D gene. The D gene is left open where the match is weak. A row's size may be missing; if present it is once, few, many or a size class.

CDR3nt: TGTGCCAGCAGTGGCGGGGGGGCCTACAATGAGCAGTTCTTC
CDR3aa: CASSGGGAYNEQFF
abundance: NA
v_gene: TRBV2
j_gene: TRBJ2-1
d_gene: TRBD2

CDR3nt: TGTGCCAGCACCGTTAGCGGGAGCTCCTACAATGAGCAGTTCTTC
CDR3aa: CASTVSGSSYNEQFF
abundance: NA
v_gene: TRBV9
j_gene: TRBJ2-1
d_gene: TRBD2

CDR3nt: TGTGCCAGCAGCTCGCGGACTAGCGGGGCCTACAATGAGCAGTTCTTC
CDR3aa: CASSSRTSGAYNEQFF
abundance: few
v_gene: TRBV7-3
j_gene: TRBJ2-1
d_gene: TRBD2

CDR3nt: TGCAGCGTTGAATCGGACAGAACCTACGAGCAGTACTTC
CDR3aa: CSVESDRTYEQYF
abundance: NA
v_gene: TRBV29-1
j_gene: TRBJ2-7
d_gene: NA

CDR3nt: TGCGCCACCAGACTAGCGGGTATAGGCACAGATACGCAGTATTTT
CDR3aa: CATRLAGIGTDTQYF
abundance: NA
v_gene: TRBV5-1
j_gene: TRBJ2-3
d_gene: TRBD2

CDR3nt: TGTGCCAGCAGCTTGACTAGCGGGCAGACCTACGAGCAGTACTTC
CDR3aa: CASSLTSGQTYEQYF
abundance: NA
v_gene: TRBV5-5
j_gene: TRBJ2-7
d_gene: TRBD2

CDR3nt: TGCGCCAGCAGCCAAGAGCGGAACACCGGGGAGCTGTTTTTT
CDR3aa: CASSQERNTGELFF
abundance: NA
v_gene: TRBV4-3
j_gene: TRBJ2-2
d_gene: NA

CDR3nt: TGTGCCAGCAGCGTTCCGGGACTAGCGTTTCGCTCCTACAATGAGCAGTTCTTC
CDR3aa: CASSVPGLAFRSYNEQFF
abundance: NA
v_gene: TRBV9
j_gene: TRBJ2-1
d_gene: TRBD2

CDR3nt: TGTGCCAGTAGTCTTCGACAGGGATCGAACACCGGGGAGCTGTTTTTT
CDR3aa: CASSLRQGSNTGELFF
abundance: NA
v_gene: TRBV19
j_gene: TRBJ2-2
d_gene: TRBD1

CDR3nt: TGTGCCAGCAGATCTGTTCGGACAGGTCGCTATGGCTACACCTTC
CDR3aa: CASRSVRTGRYGYTF
abundance: few
v_gene: TRBV7-2
j_gene: TRBJ1-2
d_gene: TRBD1

CDR3nt: TGTGCCATCCAGGGACTAGCGGGCGGGGAGCTGTTTTTT
CDR3aa: CAIQGLAGGELFF
abundance: NA
v_gene: TRBV10-3
j_gene: TRBJ2-2
d_gene: TRBD2

CDR3nt: TGTGCCAGCAGCCCCTCCGGGACTATTACAGATACGCAGTATTTT
CDR3aa: CASSPSGTITDTQYF
abundance: NA
v_gene: TRBV2
j_gene: TRBJ2-3
d_gene: TRBD2

CDR3nt: TGTGCCAGCAGCTTAGCTAGCGGGGGGTCCCATGAGCAGTTCTTC
CDR3aa: CASSLASGGSHEQFF
abundance: NA
v_gene: TRBV7-3
j_gene: TRBJ2-1
d_gene: TRBD2

CDR3nt: TGTGCCAGTAAATTAACGGTAGGGGGAACCTACGAGCAGTACTTC
CDR3aa: CASKLTVGGTYEQYF
abundance: NA
v_gene: TRBV27
j_gene: TRBJ2-7
d_gene: NA

CDR3nt: TGTGCCAGCAGTTTCTGGCGGGGTAGCTCCTACAATGAGCAGTTCTTC
CDR3aa: CASSFWRGSSYNEQFF
abundance: NA
v_gene: TRBV27
j_gene: TRBJ2-1
d_gene: NA

CDR3nt: TGCGCCAGCAGCCAAGGACAGGGGGCGGTTCTGTACGGCTACACCTTC
CDR3aa: CASSQGQGAVLYGYTF
abundance: few
v_gene: TRBV4-3
j_gene: TRBJ1-2
d_gene: TRBD1

CDR3nt: TGTGCCAGTAGTCCCTCGTTCGTCCCCCGTGAAAAACTGTTTTTT
CDR3aa: CASSPSFVPREKLFF
abundance: few
v_gene: TRBV19
j_gene: TRBJ1-4
d_gene: NA

CDR3nt: TGTGCCAGCAGCCCCACCCCTCAGGGGAACGAGCAGTACTTC
CDR3aa: CASSPTPQGNEQYF
abundance: once
v_gene: TRBV7-2
j_gene: TRBJ2-7
d_gene: NA

CDR3nt: TGTGCCAGCAAGGGGGCGGTTAGCTCCTACGAGCAGTACTTC
CDR3aa: CASKGAVSSYEQYF
abundance: NA
v_gene: TRBV6-5
j_gene: TRBJ2-7
d_gene: TRBD1

CDR3nt: TGTGCCAGTAGTATAGTCGCGGGAGGAACAGATACGCAGTATTTT
CDR3aa: CASSIVAGGTDTQYF
abundance: NA
v_gene: TRBV19
j_gene: TRBJ2-3
d_gene: TRBD2

CDR3nt: TGTGCCAGCAGTGAAGGGCAGACAGATACGCAGTATTTT
CDR3aa: CASSEGQTDTQYF
abundance: NA
v_gene: TRBV6-1
j_gene: TRBJ2-3
d_gene: NA

CDR3nt: TGTGCCAGCAGCTTAGCAGCAGGGGTGGACCAGCCCCAGCATTTT
CDR3aa: CASSLAAGVDQPQHF
abundance: NA
v_gene: TRBV7-2
j_gene: TRBJ1-5
d_gene: NA

CDR3nt: TGTGCCAGCAGCAGGCAGGACTATGGCTACACCTTC
CDR3aa: CASSRQDYGYTF
abundance: NA
v_gene: TRBV7-9
j_gene: TRBJ1-2
d_gene: NA

CDR3nt: TGTGCCAGTATGGCGGGGGACGGCCGCTATGGCTACACCTTC
CDR3aa: CASMAGDGRYGYTF
abundance: NA
v_gene: TRBV19
j_gene: TRBJ1-2
d_gene: NA

CDR3nt: TGCGCCAGCAGCTTGCCCTCCTACGAGCAGTACTTC
CDR3aa: CASSLPSYEQYF
abundance: NA
v_gene: TRBV5-1
j_gene: TRBJ2-7
d_gene: NA

CDR3nt: TGCGCCAGCAGCTTCCCTCCGCCTACGAGACTAGCGGGGGTCTACAATGAGCAGTTCTTC
CDR3aa: CASSFPPPTRLAGVYNEQFF
abundance: few
v_gene: TRBV5-1
j_gene: TRBJ2-1
d_gene: TRBD2

CDR3nt: TGTGCCAGCAGTTGGTACAGGGATGGGGAGCAGTACTTC
CDR3aa: CASSWYRDGEQYF
abundance: NA
v_gene: TRBV28
j_gene: TRBJ2-7
d_gene: NA

CDR3nt: TGTGCCAGCAGCCGACAGGAGACGAACACTGAAGCTTTCTTT
CDR3aa: CASSRQETNTEAFF
abundance: NA
v_gene: TRBV5-8
j_gene: TRBJ1-1
d_gene: NA

CDR3nt: TGTGCCAGCAGCTCAGGACTGTCAACTTACAATGAGCAGTTCTTC
CDR3aa: CASSSGLSTYNEQFF
abundance: NA
v_gene: TRBV7-3
j_gene: TRBJ2-1
d_gene: NA

CDR3nt: TGCAGTGCGGGGGGGGAGACCCAGTACTTC
CDR3aa: CSAGGETQYF
abundance: NA
v_gene: TRBV20-1
j_gene: TRBJ2-5
d_gene: TRBD2

CDR3nt: TGCGCCAGCAGCTTGGGGGGACAGGGGGCCTACAATGAGCAGTTCTTC
CDR3aa: CASSLGGQGAYNEQFF
abundance: NA
v_gene: TRBV5-1
j_gene: TRBJ2-1
d_gene: TRBD1

CDR3nt: TGTGCCATCAGTGAGTCTTTGGGGGGGCGGACAAGTCAAGAGACCCAGTACTTC
CDR3aa: CAISESLGGRTSQETQYF
abundance: NA
v_gene: TRBV10-3
j_gene: TRBJ2-5
d_gene: NA

CDR3nt: TGTGCCAGCAGTGGGGGTTCTAGCGGGAGATACAATGAGCAGTTCTTC
CDR3aa: CASSGGSSGRYNEQFF
abundance: NA
v_gene: TRBV7-3
j_gene: TRBJ2-1
d_gene: TRBD2

CDR3nt: TGTGCCAGCAGTCGCTTAGCGGGGGGATCCTACAATGAGCAGTTCTTC
CDR3aa: CASSRLAGGSYNEQFF
abundance: NA
v_gene: TRBV7-8
j_gene: TRBJ2-1
d_gene: TRBD2

CDR3nt: TGTGCCAGCACCCAGCAGGGGGCGGGCGAGCAGTACTTC
CDR3aa: CASTQQGAGEQYF
abundance: few
v_gene: TRBV7-2
j_gene: TRBJ2-7
d_gene: TRBD1

CDR3nt: TGCGCCAGCAGCAATCCTAGCGGGAGTATTGGCGAGCAGTACTTC
CDR3aa: CASSNPSGSIGEQYF
abundance: few
v_gene: TRBV5-1
j_gene: TRBJ2-7
d_gene: TRBD2

CDR3nt: TGTGCTAGTGGTTTGGACCTACTAGCTAGCAATGAGCAGTTCTTC
CDR3aa: CASGLDLLASNEQFF
abundance: NA
v_gene: TRBV12-5
j_gene: TRBJ2-1
d_gene: NA

CDR3nt: TGCGCCAGCAGCCAAGACCCAGGGGAGAGTGAAAAACTGTTTTTT
CDR3aa: CASSQDPGESEKLFF
abundance: few
v_gene: TRBV4-3
j_gene: TRBJ1-4
d_gene: NA

CDR3nt: TGTGCCAGCAGCACCGGGACTAGGGGACCTAGCACAGATACGCAGTATTTT
CDR3aa: CASSTGTRGPSTDTQYF
abundance: NA
v_gene: TRBV7-9
j_gene: TRBJ2-3
d_gene: TRBD2

CDR3nt: TGTGCCAGCAGCTTGGTAGGGACACAATTTTCTGGAAACACCATATATTTT
CDR3aa: CASSLVGTQFSGNTIYF
abundance: NA
v_gene: TRBV5-6
j_gene: TRBJ1-3
d_gene: NA

CDR3nt: TGTGCCTGGACAGGGGACTCCTACAATGAGCAGTTCTTC
CDR3aa: CAWTGDSYNEQFF
abundance: NA
v_gene: TRBV30
j_gene: TRBJ2-1
d_gene: NA

CDR3nt: TGTGCCAGCACCTCACAGGGCTACGAGCAGTACTTC
CDR3aa: CASTSQGYEQYF
abundance: few
v_gene: TRBV7-9
j_gene: TRBJ2-7
d_gene: NA

CDR3nt: TGCGCCAGCAGCTTGTTTGGGCGGGCCAGGGGGGCCGGCACCGGGGAGCTGTTTTTT
CDR3aa: CASSLFGRARGAGTGELFF
abundance: NA
v_gene: TRBV5-1
j_gene: TRBJ2-2
d_gene: NA

CDR3nt: TGTGCCAGTACCCAGACCGGGACAGGGGTAATAGGGGGGACTGAAGCTTTCTTT
CDR3aa: CASTQTGTGVIGGTEAFF
abundance: NA
v_gene: TRBV19
j_gene: TRBJ1-1
d_gene: TRBD1

CDR3nt: TGTGCCAGTAGCAGTTATCGAGGCCACCTGAACACCGGGGAGCTGTTTTTT
CDR3aa: CASSSYRGHLNTGELFF
abundance: NA
v_gene: TRBV19
j_gene: TRBJ2-2
d_gene: NA

CDR3nt: TGCGCCAGCAGCCGAGACAGGTCGGACACCATATATTTT
CDR3aa: CASSRDRSDTIYF
abundance: NA
v_gene: TRBV4-3
j_gene: TRBJ1-3
d_gene: NA

CDR3nt: TGTGCCAGCAGGGGGACCGGGACTTCATACGAGCAGTACTTC
CDR3aa: CASRGTGTSYEQYF
abundance: NA
v_gene: TRBV5-5
j_gene: TRBJ2-7
d_gene: NA

CDR3nt: TGTGCCAGCAGCCAGAACAGGGGAACTAATGAAAAACTGTTTTTT
CDR3aa: CASSQNRGTNEKLFF
abundance: few
v_gene: TRBV4-2
j_gene: TRBJ1-4
d_gene: TRBD1

CDR3nt: TGTGCCAGCAGCGTACAGCCAGCCAGGGGTGGAGAAAAACTGTTTTTT
CDR3aa: CASSVQPARGGEKLFF
abundance: NA
v_gene: TRBV9
j_gene: TRBJ1-4
d_gene: NA

CDR3nt: TGTGCCAGCACTCCTAGCGGAGGCACAGATACGCAGTATTTT
CDR3aa: CASTPSGGTDTQYF
abundance: NA
v_gene: TRBV2
j_gene: TRBJ2-3
d_gene: TRBD2